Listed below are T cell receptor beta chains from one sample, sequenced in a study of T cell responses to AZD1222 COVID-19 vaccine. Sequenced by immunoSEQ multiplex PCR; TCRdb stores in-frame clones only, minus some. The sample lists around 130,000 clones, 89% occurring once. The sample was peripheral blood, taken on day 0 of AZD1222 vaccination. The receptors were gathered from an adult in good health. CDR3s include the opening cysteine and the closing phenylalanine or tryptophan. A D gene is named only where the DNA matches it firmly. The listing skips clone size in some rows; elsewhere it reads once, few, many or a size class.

CDR3 protein: CASSIGSLGSYEQYF; clone size: -; J gene: TRBJ2-7; V gene: TRBV19; D gene: -
CDR3 protein: CASRLGQYQPQHF; clone size: few; J gene: TRBJ1-5; V gene: TRBV6-5; D gene: -
CDR3 protein: CASSRDREGRTDTQYF; clone size: once; J gene: TRBJ2-3; V gene: TRBV18; D gene: -
CDR3 protein: CAGGRRRDTQYF; clone size: -; J gene: TRBJ2-3; V gene: TRBV12-3/TRBV12-4; D gene: -
CDR3 protein: CASSNGRTDTQYF; clone size: -; J gene: TRBJ2-3; V gene: TRBV18; D gene: -
CDR3 protein: CASSMWGMEQFF; clone size: -; J gene: TRBJ2-1; V gene: TRBV5-1; D gene: -
CDR3 protein: CASIVSGPSQGNQPQHF; clone size: -; J gene: TRBJ1-5; V gene: TRBV28; D gene: -
CDR3 protein: CASSPQTRNNEQFF; clone size: few; J gene: TRBJ2-1; V gene: TRBV18; D gene: -
CDR3 protein: CASSPRYTSDEQYF; clone size: -; J gene: TRBJ2-7; V gene: TRBV27; D gene: -
CDR3 protein: CSASPGQGSRKYF; clone size: -; J gene: TRBJ2-7; V gene: TRBV20-1; D gene: TRBD1
CDR3 protein: CASGPNIQPQHF; clone size: -; J gene: TRBJ1-5; V gene: TRBV12-5; D gene: -
CDR3 protein: CASSQGRGRAEAFF; clone size: -; J gene: TRBJ1-1; V gene: TRBV14; D gene: TRBD1
CDR3 protein: CASSSTSTGGYTF; clone size: -; J gene: TRBJ1-2; V gene: TRBV28; D gene: -
CDR3 protein: CASRRKDREISGELFF; clone size: -; J gene: TRBJ2-2; V gene: TRBV23-1; D gene: TRBD1
CDR3 protein: CASSPPTGYSNEKLFF; clone size: -; J gene: TRBJ1-4; V gene: TRBV18; D gene: TRBD1
CDR3 protein: CASSLVRASNSPLHF; clone size: -; J gene: TRBJ1-6; V gene: TRBV7-8; D gene: -
CDR3 protein: CASPPPVPRNYGYTF; clone size: -; J gene: TRBJ1-2; V gene: TRBV6-5; D gene: -
CDR3 protein: CASSSREGRRYEQYF; clone size: -; J gene: TRBJ2-7; V gene: TRBV5-6; D gene: TRBD2
CDR3 protein: CASTQSYGYTF; clone size: -; J gene: TRBJ1-2; V gene: TRBV2; D gene: -
CDR3 protein: CASSSDRAETQYF; clone size: -; J gene: TRBJ2-5; V gene: TRBV11-2; D gene: TRBD1
CDR3 protein: CASSELGRSGQFF; clone size: -; J gene: TRBJ2-1; V gene: TRBV2; D gene: -
CDR3 protein: CASSLRPGLRADTEAFF; clone size: few; J gene: TRBJ1-1; V gene: TRBV28; D gene: -
CDR3 protein: CASSLPRPNTEAFF; clone size: -; J gene: TRBJ1-1; V gene: TRBV28; D gene: -
CDR3 protein: CASSHLYRGLTEAFF; clone size: -; J gene: TRBJ1-1; V gene: TRBV4-1; D gene: TRBD1
CDR3 protein: CASSLLAGGASSYNEQFF; clone size: once; J gene: TRBJ2-1; V gene: TRBV5-1; D gene: TRBD2
CDR3 protein: CASSPRTRGDTEAFF; clone size: -; J gene: TRBJ1-1; V gene: TRBV5-4; D gene: -
CDR3 protein: CASSLDSSFRTEQFF; clone size: -; J gene: TRBJ2-1; V gene: TRBV7-7; D gene: -
CDR3 protein: CASTTGWNQPQHF; clone size: once; J gene: TRBJ1-5; V gene: TRBV2; D gene: -
CDR3 protein: CASSLNAGLNTEAFF; clone size: -; J gene: TRBJ1-1; V gene: TRBV5-1; D gene: -
CDR3 protein: CASSLSSKDGQFF; clone size: -; J gene: TRBJ2-1; V gene: TRBV27; D gene: -
CDR3 protein: CASSYRAGNTEAFF; clone size: -; J gene: TRBJ1-1; V gene: TRBV6-5; D gene: -
CDR3 protein: CASSLGEYTEAFF; clone size: -; J gene: TRBJ1-1; V gene: TRBV11-3; D gene: -
CDR3 protein: CASSYTDGDIEAFF; clone size: few; J gene: TRBJ1-1; V gene: TRBV6-5; D gene: -
CDR3 protein: CASSQVTGAWYTEAFF; clone size: -; J gene: TRBJ1-1; V gene: TRBV14; D gene: TRBD1
CDR3 protein: CASSQDGQGPGQPQHF; clone size: once; J gene: TRBJ1-5; V gene: TRBV4-1; D gene: -
CDR3 protein: CASSLEDSVNTEAFF; clone size: -; J gene: TRBJ1-1; V gene: TRBV5-1; D gene: -
CDR3 protein: CASSLVSPQETQYF; clone size: once; J gene: TRBJ2-5; V gene: TRBV7-9; D gene: -
CDR3 protein: CASSLSSGYTF; clone size: once; J gene: TRBJ1-2; V gene: TRBV28; D gene: -
CDR3 protein: CASSMMRGSGYTF; clone size: -; J gene: TRBJ1-2; V gene: TRBV19; D gene: -
CDR3 protein: CASTTGVTEAFF; clone size: -; J gene: TRBJ1-1; V gene: TRBV19; D gene: TRBD1
CDR3 protein: CASSLADFGDEQFF; clone size: -; J gene: TRBJ2-1; V gene: TRBV7-9; D gene: -
CDR3 protein: CASSYGFGRAQETQYF; clone size: -; J gene: TRBJ2-5; V gene: TRBV6-5; D gene: TRBD2
CDR3 protein: CASSLNLAGEEQFF; clone size: -; J gene: TRBJ2-1; V gene: TRBV27; D gene: TRBD2
CDR3 protein: CASSLADYYNEQFF; clone size: -; J gene: TRBJ2-1; V gene: TRBV28; D gene: TRBD2
CDR3 protein: CAISELGGQGVIEAFF; clone size: -; J gene: TRBJ1-1; V gene: TRBV10-3; D gene: TRBD1